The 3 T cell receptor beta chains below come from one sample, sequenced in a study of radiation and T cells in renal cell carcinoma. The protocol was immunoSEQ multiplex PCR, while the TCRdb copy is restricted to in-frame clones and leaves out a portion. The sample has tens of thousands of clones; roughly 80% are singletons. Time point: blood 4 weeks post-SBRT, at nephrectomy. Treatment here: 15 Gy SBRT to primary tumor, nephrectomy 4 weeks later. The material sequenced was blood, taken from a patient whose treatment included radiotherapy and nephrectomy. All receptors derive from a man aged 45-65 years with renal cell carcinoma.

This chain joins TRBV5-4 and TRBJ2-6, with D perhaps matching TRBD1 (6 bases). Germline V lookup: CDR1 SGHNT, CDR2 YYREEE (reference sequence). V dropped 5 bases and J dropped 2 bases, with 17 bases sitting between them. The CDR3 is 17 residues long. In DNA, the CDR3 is TGTGCCAGCAGGACAGGTACATTTATGGCTGGGGCCAACGTCCTGACTTTC. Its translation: CASRTGTFMAGANVLTF.

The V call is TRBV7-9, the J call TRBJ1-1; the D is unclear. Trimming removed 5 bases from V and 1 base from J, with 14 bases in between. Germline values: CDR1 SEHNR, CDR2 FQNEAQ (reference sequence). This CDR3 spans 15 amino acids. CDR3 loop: CASSPRSGTNTEAFF. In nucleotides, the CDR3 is TGTGCCAGCAGCCCGCGGTCGGGAACGAACACTGAAGCTTTCTTT.

The CDR3 DNA sequence: TGTGCCAGTAGGTCCCCTTATGGGGGCCAAGAGACCCAGTACTTC. Its protein product is CASRSPYGGQETQYF. This chain uses TRBV19 with TRBJ2-5, with D perhaps matching TRBD1 or TRBD2 (5 bases each). Germline CDR1 and CDR2: LNHDA and SQIVND (reference sequence). The ends were cut back, 6 bases at V and 1 base at J, with 15 bases in the middle. This CDR3 has 15 amino acids.